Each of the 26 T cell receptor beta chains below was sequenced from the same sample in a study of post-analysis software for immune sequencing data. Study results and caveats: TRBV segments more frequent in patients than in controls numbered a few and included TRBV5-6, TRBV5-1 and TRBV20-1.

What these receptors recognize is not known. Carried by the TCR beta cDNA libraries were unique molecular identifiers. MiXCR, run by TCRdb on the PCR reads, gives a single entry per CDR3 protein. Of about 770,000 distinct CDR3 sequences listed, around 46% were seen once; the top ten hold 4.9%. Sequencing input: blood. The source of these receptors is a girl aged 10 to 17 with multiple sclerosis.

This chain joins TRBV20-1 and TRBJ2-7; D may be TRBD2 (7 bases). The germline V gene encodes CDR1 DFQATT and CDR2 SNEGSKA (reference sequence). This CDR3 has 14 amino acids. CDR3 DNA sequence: TGCAGCGCAGGGGCGGGAGTTTTGGCCTACGAGCAGTACTTC. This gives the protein CSAGAGVLAYEQYF.

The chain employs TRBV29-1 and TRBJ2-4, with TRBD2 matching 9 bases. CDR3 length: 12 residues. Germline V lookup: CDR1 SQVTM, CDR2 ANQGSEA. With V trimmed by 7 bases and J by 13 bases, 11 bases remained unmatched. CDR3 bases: TGCAGCGGACTAGCGGAGGAAGGGGGGCAGTACTTC. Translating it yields CSGLAEEGGQYF.

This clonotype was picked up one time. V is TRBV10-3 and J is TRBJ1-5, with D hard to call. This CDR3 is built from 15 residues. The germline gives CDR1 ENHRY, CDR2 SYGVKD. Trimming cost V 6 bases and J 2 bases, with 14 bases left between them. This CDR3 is CAISPKLEGNQPQHF. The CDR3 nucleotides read TGTGCCATCAGCCCGAAGTTGGAGGGCAATCAGCCCCAGCATTTT.

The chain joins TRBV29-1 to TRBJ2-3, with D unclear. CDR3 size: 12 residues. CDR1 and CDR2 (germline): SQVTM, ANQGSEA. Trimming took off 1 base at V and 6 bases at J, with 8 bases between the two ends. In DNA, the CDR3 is TGCAGCGTTGAAGGGTCCAGGGATACGCAGTATTTT. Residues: CSVEGSRDTQYF.

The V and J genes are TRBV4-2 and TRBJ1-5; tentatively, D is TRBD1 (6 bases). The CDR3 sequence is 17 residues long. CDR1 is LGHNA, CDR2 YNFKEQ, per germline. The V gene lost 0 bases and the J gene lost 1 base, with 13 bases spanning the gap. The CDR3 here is CASSQDRGGGSNQPQHF. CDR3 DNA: TGTGCCAGCAGCCAAGATCGGGGAGGGGGAAGCAATCAGCCCCAGCATTTT.

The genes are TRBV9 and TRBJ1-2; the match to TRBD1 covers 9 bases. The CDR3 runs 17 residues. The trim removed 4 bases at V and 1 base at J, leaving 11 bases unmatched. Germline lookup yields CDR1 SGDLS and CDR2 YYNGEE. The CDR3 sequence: CASSPTLGTGNNYGYTF. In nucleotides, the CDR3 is TGTGCCAGCAGCCCCACCTTAGGGACAGGGAATAACTATGGCTACACCTTC.

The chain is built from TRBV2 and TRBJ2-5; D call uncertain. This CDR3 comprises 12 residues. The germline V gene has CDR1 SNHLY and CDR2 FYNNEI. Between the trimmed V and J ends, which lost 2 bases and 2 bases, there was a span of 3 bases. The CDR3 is CASSETQETQYF. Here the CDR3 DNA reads TGTGCCAGCAGTGAAACACAAGAGACCCAGTACTTC.

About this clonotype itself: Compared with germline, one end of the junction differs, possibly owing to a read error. The CDR3 nucleotides are TGTGCCGGCAGCCAGGCCCGAGGGGCGGGACTTTACACAGATACGCAGTATTTT. Encoded protein: CAGSQARGAGLYTDTQYF. The rearrangement uses TRBV3-1 and TRBJ2-3; TRBD2 might be the D (6 bases). The germline CDR1 and CDR2 sequences are LGHDT and YNNKEL (reference sequence). The CDR3 is 18 amino acids.

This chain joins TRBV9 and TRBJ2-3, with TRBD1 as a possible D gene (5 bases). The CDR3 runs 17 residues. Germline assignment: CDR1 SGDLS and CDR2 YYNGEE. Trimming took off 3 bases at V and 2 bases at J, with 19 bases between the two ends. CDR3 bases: TGTGCCAGCAGCGCTCAGGGCCTTCCCTCCTCCACAGATACGCAGTATTTT. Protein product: CASSAQGLPSSTDTQYF.

The CDR3 DNA is TGCAGCGTTGAGGGTGGGCAGATTCAAGAGACCCAGTACTTC. This translates into CSVEGGQIQETQYF. The V and J genes are TRBV29-1 and TRBJ2-5, with D hard to call. CDR3 length: 14 amino acids. Trimming left V 3 bases short and J 2 bases short, with 13 bases between. Germline V gene sequence: CDR1 SQVTM, CDR2 ANQGSEA.

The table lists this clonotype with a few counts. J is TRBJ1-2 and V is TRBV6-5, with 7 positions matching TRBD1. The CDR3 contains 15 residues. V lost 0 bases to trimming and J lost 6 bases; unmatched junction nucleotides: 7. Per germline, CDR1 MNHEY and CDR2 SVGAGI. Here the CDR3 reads CASSYSRGQSDGYTF. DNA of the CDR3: TGTGCCAGCAGTTACTCTAGGGGGCAGTCCGATGGCTACACCTTC.

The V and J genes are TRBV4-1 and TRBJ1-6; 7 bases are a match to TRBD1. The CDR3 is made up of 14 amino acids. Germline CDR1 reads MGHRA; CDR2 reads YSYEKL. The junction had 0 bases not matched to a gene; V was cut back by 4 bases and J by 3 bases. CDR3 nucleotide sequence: TGCGCCAGCAGCCGGGACAGCTATAATTCACCCCTCCACTTT. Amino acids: CASSRDSYNSPLHF.

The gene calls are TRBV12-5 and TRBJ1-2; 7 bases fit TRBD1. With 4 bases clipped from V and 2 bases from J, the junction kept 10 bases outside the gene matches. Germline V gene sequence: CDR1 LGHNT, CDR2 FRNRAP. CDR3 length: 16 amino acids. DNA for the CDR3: TGTGCTAGTGGTTCCAGCACAGGGGCCCTAAACTATGGCTACACCTTC. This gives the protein CASGSSTGALNYGYTF.

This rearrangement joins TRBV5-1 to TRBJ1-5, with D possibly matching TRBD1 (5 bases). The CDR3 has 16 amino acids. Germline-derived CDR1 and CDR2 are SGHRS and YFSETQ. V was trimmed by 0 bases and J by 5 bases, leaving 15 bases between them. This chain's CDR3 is CASSLGPQGSHQPQHF. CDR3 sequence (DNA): TGCGCCAGCAGCTTGGGACCCCAGGGATCGCATCAGCCCCAGCATTTT.

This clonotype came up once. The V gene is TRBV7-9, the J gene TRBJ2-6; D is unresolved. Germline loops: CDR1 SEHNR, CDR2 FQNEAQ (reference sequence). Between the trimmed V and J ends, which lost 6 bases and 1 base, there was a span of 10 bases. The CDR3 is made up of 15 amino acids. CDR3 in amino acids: CASSAGESGANVLTF. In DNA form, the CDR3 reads TGTGCCAGCAGTGCTGGGGAATCTGGGGCCAACGTCCTGACTTTC.

The CDR3 loop reads CASSLEDRTLYNEQFF. CDR3 in DNA: TGTGCCAGCAGCTTAGAGGACAGGACCCTTTACAATGAGCAGTTCTTC. This sequence joins TRBV11-2 and TRBJ2-1, with 7 bases aligning to TRBD1. This CDR3 has 16 residues. J was trimmed by 4 bases and V by 0 bases; bases with no gene match: 6. Looked up from germline, CDR1 is SGHAT and CDR2 is FQNNGV. The whole variable domain, filled in from reference TRBV11-2 and TRBJ2-1, reads EAGVAQSPRYKIIEKRQSVAFWCNPISGHATLYWYQQILGQGPKLLIQFQNNGVVDDSQLPKDRFSAERLKGVDSTLKIQPAKLEDSAVYLCASSLEDRTLYNEQFFGPGTRLTVL.

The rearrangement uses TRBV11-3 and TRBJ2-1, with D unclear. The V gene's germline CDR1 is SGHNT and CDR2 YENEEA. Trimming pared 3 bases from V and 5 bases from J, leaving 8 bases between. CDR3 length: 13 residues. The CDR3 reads CASSLAINNEQFF. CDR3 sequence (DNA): TGTGCCAGCAGCTTGGCGATAAACAATGAGCAGTTCTTC. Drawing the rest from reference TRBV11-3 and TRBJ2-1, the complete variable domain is EAGVVQSPRYKIIEKKQPVAFWCNPISGHNTLYWYLQNLGQGPELLIRYENEEAVDDSQLPKDRFSAERLKGVDSTLKIQPAELGDSAVYLCASSLAINNEQFFGPGTRLTVL.

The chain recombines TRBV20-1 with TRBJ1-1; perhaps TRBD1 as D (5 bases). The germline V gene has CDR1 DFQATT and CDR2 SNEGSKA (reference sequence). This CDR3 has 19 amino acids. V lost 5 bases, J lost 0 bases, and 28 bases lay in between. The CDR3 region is CSAHLRAGRAATMNTEAFF. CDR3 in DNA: TGCAGTGCTCACCTCAGGGCAGGGAGAGCGGCAACTATGAACACTGAAGCTTTCTTT.

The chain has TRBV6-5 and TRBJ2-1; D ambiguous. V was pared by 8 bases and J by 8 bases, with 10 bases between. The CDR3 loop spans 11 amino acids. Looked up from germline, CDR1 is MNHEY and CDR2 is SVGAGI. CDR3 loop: CASGRTDEQFF. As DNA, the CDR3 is TGTGCCAGCGGCCGGACGGATGAGCAGTTCTTC.

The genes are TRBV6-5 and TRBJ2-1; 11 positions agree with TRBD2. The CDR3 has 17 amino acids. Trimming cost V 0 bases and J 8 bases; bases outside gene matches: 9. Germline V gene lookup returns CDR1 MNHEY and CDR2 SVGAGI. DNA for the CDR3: TGTGCCAGCAGTTACTCGACTAGCGGGACAAACCGGGATGAGCAGTTCTTC. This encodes CASSYSTSGTNRDEQFF.

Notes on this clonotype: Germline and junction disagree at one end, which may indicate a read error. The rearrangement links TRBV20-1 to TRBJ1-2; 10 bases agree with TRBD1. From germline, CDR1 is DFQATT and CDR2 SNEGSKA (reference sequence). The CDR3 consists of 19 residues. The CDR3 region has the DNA TGCGGTGCTAGAGATAGCCTCGGGACAGGGGATGGCCCCAACTATGGCTACACCTTC. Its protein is CGARDSLGTGDGPNYGYTF.

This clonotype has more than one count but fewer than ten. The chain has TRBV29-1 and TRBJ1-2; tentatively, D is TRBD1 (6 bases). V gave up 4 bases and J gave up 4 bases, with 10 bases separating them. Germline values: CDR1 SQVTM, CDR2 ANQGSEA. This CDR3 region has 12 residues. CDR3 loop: CSVVDSTYGYTF. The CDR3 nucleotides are TGCAGCGTTGTGGACAGCACCTATGGCTACACCTTC.

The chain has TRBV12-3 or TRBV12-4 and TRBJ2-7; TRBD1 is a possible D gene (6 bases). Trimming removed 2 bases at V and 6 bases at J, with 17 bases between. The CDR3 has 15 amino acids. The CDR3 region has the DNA TGTGCCAGCAGTTTAAACGGTCAGGGGCGCCTCGAGCAGTACTTC. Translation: CASSLNGQGRLEQYF.

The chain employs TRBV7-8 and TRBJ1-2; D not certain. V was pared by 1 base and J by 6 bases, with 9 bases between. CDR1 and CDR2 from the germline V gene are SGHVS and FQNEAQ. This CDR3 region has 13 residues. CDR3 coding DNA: TGTGCCAGCAGCTTAGATCTCCTGGATGGCTACACCTTC. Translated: CASSLDLLDGYTF.

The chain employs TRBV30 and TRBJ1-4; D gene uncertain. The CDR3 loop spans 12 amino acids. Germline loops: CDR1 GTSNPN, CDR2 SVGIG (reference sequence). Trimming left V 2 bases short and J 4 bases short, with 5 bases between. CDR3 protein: CAWSMGNEKLFF. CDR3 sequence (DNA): TGTGCCTGGAGTATGGGTAATGAAAAACTGTTTTTT.

The CDR3 DNA reads TGTGCCAGCAGCCCGGGGCCGGAACGGGACAAAAACATTCAGTACTTC. Protein sequence: CASSPGPERDKNIQYF. The rearrangement joins TRBV3-1 to TRBJ2-4; the D call may be TRBD1 or TRBD2 (5 bases each). The CDR3 sequence is 16 residues long. The V end lost 4 bases, the J end lost 3 bases, and 16 bases lay between the germline ends. Germline CDR1 reads LGHDT; CDR2 reads YNNKEL (reference sequence).